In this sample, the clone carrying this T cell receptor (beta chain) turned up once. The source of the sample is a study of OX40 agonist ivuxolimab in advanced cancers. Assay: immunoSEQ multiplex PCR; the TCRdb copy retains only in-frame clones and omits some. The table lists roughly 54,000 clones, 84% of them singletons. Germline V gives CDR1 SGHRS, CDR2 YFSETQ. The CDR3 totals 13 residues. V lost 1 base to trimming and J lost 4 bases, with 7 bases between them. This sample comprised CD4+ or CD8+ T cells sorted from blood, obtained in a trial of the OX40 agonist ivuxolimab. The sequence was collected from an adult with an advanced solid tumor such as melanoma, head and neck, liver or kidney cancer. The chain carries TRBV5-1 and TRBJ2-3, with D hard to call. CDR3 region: CASSLSDADTQYF. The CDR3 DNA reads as TGCGCCAGCAGCTTGAGCGACGCAGATACGCAGTATTTT.